Listed here are 26 T cell receptor beta chains from one sample, sequenced in a study of blood T cells in healthy people across ages. PCR was performed a second time for about 6 to 11 cycles using a sample-barcoded 5' primer and a J-beta primer mix. Each CDR3 protein gets one entry after TCRdb re-called the 5' RACE reads with MiXCR. This sample has around 1,500,000 distinct CDR3 sequences, with roughly 27% found just once. The source material was blood. The receptors were gathered from a woman aged 30 to 39 in good health.

This rearrangement joins TRBV5-5 to TRBJ2-7, with D possibly being TRBD1 (6 bases). V was trimmed by 4 bases and J by 1 base, leaving 12 bases between them. Germline CDR1 SGHKS, CDR2 YYEKEE (reference sequence). This CDR3 has 14 amino acids. CDR3: CASSNGDTSYEQYF. The CDR3 DNA sequence: TGTGCCAGCAGCAACGGGGACACTTCCTACGAGCAGTACTTC.

Only a few counts were recorded for this clonotype. The chain combines TRBV5-5 with TRBJ2-5; the D gene is possibly TRBD1 (6 bases). Looked up from germline, CDR1 is SGHKS and CDR2 is YYEKEE (reference sequence). The ends were cut back, 3 bases at V and 0 bases at J, with 15 bases in the middle. There are 16 residues in the CDR3. The CDR3 DNA follows: TGTGCCAGCAGCTCCTTAGTTCGGACAGACCAAGAGACCCAGTACTTC. Translation gives CASSSLVRTDQETQYF. Based on the CDR3 plus reference TRBV5-5 and TRBJ2-5, the full variable domain is DAGVTQSPTHLIKTRGQQVTLRCSPISGHKSVSWYQQVLGQGPQFIFQYYEKEERGRGNFPDRFSARQFPNYSSELNVNALLLGDSALYLCASSSLVRTDQETQYFGPGTRLLVL.

The rearrangement uses TRBV6-1 and TRBJ1-2; D is perhaps TRBD1 (5 bases). Germline CDR1 MNHNS, CDR2 SASEGT. Trimming cost V 5 bases and J 4 bases, with 17 bases left between them. The CDR3 spans 15 residues. The chain's CDR3 is CASSFRTTDPYGYTF. In nucleotides, the CDR3 is TGTGCCAGCAGTTTTAGGACAACCGATCCCTATGGCTACACCTTC.

The chain joins TRBV5-1 to TRBJ2-5; perhaps TRBD1 as D (6 bases). V lost 4 bases to trimming and J lost 5 bases, with 18 bases between them. Germline V gene sequence: CDR1 SGHRS, CDR2 YFSETQ. CDR3 length equals 15 residues. DNA of the CDR3: TGCGCCAGCAGCCCTGCATTAAGGCAGGGGGAGACCCAGTACTTC. Its protein product is CASSPALRQGETQYF.

The J gene is TRBJ1-6, the V gene TRBV6-1, with unresolved D. From germline, CDR1 is MNHNS and CDR2 SASEGT. Trimming removed 9 bases at V and 9 bases at J, with 12 bases between. There are 12 residues in the CDR3. The CDR3 sequence is CASTTGSSPLHF. CDR3 nucleotide sequence: TGTGCCAGTACAACCGGGAGTTCACCCCTCCACTTT.

As regards this clonotype: One end of the junction varies from germline; a read error may be responsible. In DNA form, the CDR3 reads TGTACCAGCAGTCTGCTCACCTACGAGCAGTACTTC. Protein product: CTSSLLTYEQYF. V is TRBV12-3 or TRBV12-4 and J is TRBJ2-7; no reliable D call. This CDR3 contains 12 residues.

This clonotype has at least ten counts. This CDR3 reads CASSYTGREYEQYF. In nucleotides, the CDR3 is TGTGCCAGCAGTTACACAGGTCGTGAGTACGAGCAGTACTTC. The gene calls are TRBV28 and TRBJ2-7, with D possibly being TRBD1 (5 bases). V lost 4 bases and J 4 bases, leaving 14 bases between the germline ends. Germline CDR1 and CDR2: MDHEN and SYDVKM. This CDR3 region has 14 residues.

The chain uses TRBV6-6 and TRBJ2-2; D is possibly TRBD2 (5 bases). CDR3 length: 16 residues. The germline V and J ends were trimmed by 0 bases and 4 bases, with 12 bases remaining between them. CDR1 is MNHNY and CDR2 is SVGAGI in the germline V gene (reference sequence). The CDR3 nucleotides are TGTGCCAGCAGTTACTCGAACGGGGTGGTCACCGGGGAGCTGTTTTTT. Translating gives CASSYSNGVVTGELFF.

The gene calls are TRBV20-1 and TRBJ2-7; D tentatively reads TRBD1 or TRBD2 (6 bases each). This CDR3 spans 15 amino acids. Trimming shortened V by 2 bases and J by 3 bases, and 17 bases separated the two germline ends. Germline V gene sequence: CDR1 DFQATT, CDR2 SNEGSKA (reference sequence). The CDR3 DNA is TGCAGTGCTAGAAATAGAGGGGGGCGGGACTACGAGCAGTACTTC. It is translated as CSARNRGGRDYEQYF.

This clonotype was counted only a few times. The chain joins TRBV5-6 to TRBJ1-1; 7 bases are shared with TRBD1. The CDR3 length is 17 residues. Germline CDR1 is SGHDT and CDR2 is YYEEEE. The trim removed 3 bases at V and 6 bases at J, leaving 17 bases unmatched. The CDR3 sequence is CASSSVFRGGWLAEAFF. In DNA form, the CDR3 reads TGTGCCAGCAGCTCGGTCTTCAGGGGGGGTTGGCTTGCTGAAGCTTTCTTT.

This clonotype occurred a few times. The chain carries TRBV7-3 and TRBJ2-1; TRBD2 agrees at 12 bases. The CDR3 is made up of 16 amino acids. Germline loops: CDR1 SGHTA, CDR2 FQGTGA. The V gene end was trimmed by 4 bases and the J gene end by 10 bases; junction bases not matched to a gene: 11. The DNA of the CDR3 is TGTGCCAGCAGCTCTAGCGGGGGGGCCCGTCTGAGAGAGCAGTTCTTC. Translating gives CASSSSGGARLREQFF.

This chain uses TRBV7-9 with TRBJ2-7; 7 bases are shared with TRBD2. After removal of 5 bases from V and 0 bases from J, the junction contained 4 bases not matched to a gene. The CDR3 totals 14 residues. Per the germline V gene, CDR1 is SEHNR and CDR2 is FQNEAQ (reference sequence). CDR3 DNA: TGTGCCAGCAGCCCCGGGGGGACCTCCTACGAGCAGTACTTC. It specifies CASSPGGTSYEQYF.

The V and J genes are TRBV20-1 and TRBJ1-1; D is undetermined. From germline, CDR1 is DFQATT and CDR2 SNEGSKA (reference sequence). V was cut by 1 base and J by 1 base, with 10 bases left in between. This CDR3 is 14 amino acids long. CDR3 protein: CSARAGSQNTEAFF. The CDR3 DNA reads as TGCAGTGCTAGAGCCGGGAGCCAGAACACTGAAGCTTTCTTT.

The chain carries TRBV10-3 and TRBJ2-7, with TRBD1 matching 10 bases. J was trimmed by 2 bases and V by 2 bases; bases with no gene match: 9. The CDR3 is made up of 17 amino acids. CDR1 ENHRY and CDR2 SYGVKD come from the germline V gene. The CDR3 nucleotides read TGTGCCATCAGTGAGGCGATCGGGACAGGGGTGCCCTACGAGCAGTACTTC. Its protein is CAISEAIGTGVPYEQYF.

This clonotype was detected many times. This chain connects TRBV12-3 or TRBV12-4 to TRBJ2-7; a possible D gene is TRBD2 (6 bases). V gave up 3 bases and J gave up 4 bases, with 19 bases separating them. The CDR3 runs 16 residues. The CDR3 loop is CASSFGTVGSGYEQYF. In DNA form, the CDR3 reads TGTGCCAGCAGTTTCGGGACTGTAGGTTCAGGATACGAGCAGTACTTC.

Only a few counts were recorded for this clonotype. The chain has TRBV18 and TRBJ1-2; 7 positions agree with TRBD1. CDR1 is KGHSH and CDR2 is LQKENI in the germline V gene. CDR3 length: 13 amino acids. V lost 2 bases, J lost 8 bases, and 5 bases stayed unmatched. The CDR3 reads CASSPATGEGYTF. The CDR3 DNA sequence: TGTGCCAGCTCACCAGCCACAGGGGAAGGCTACACCTTC.

This clonotype was picked up a small number of times. The rearrangement links TRBV28 to TRBJ2-7, with D perhaps being TRBD1 or TRBD2 (5 bases each). From germline, CDR1 is MDHEN and CDR2 SYDVKM. V gave up 7 bases and J gave up 1 base, with 14 bases separating them. CDR3 length: 14 amino acids. The CDR3 reads CASTSRGPSYEQYF. The CDR3 nucleotides are TGTGCCAGCACCTCCCGGGGACCATCCTACGAGCAGTACTTC.

The CDR3 protein is CASSRSGRGSTDTQYF. CDR3 DNA sequence: TGTGCCAGCAGCCGTAGCGGGAGGGGATCCACAGATACGCAGTATTTT. The chain recombines TRBV11-3 with TRBJ2-3, with 11 bases matching TRBD2. The CDR3 is made up of 16 amino acids. After removal of 5 bases from V and 2 bases from J, the junction contained 6 bases not matched to a gene. Per germline, CDR1 SGHNT and CDR2 YENEEA.

This clonotype was counted only a few times. The rearrangement uses TRBV7-2 and TRBJ1-6; D ambiguous. CDR1 SGHTA and CDR2 FQGNSA come from the germline V gene. V was cut by 5 bases and J by 7 bases, with 9 bases left in between. The CDR3 extends over 13 amino acids. The CDR3 nucleotides read TGTGCCAGCAGCCTCTCAACGAATTCACCCCTCCACTTT. Residues: CASSLSTNSPLHF.

The gene calls are TRBV29-1 and TRBJ1-2; D gene uncertain. Germline-derived CDR1 and CDR2 are SQVTM and ANQGSEA. This CDR3 region has 14 residues. V lost 2 bases, J lost 3 bases, and 13 bases lay in between. The CDR3 region has the DNA TGCAGCGTTGAACATTACGGCGGAGACTATGGCTACACCTTC. This codes for CSVEHYGGDYGYTF.

The CDR3 sequence is CSAHRNDGLVHGYTF. Here the CDR3 DNA reads TGCAGTGCTCACAGGAATGACGGTCTGGTGCATGGCTACACCTTC. This chain links TRBV20-1 with TRBJ1-2, with TRBD1 as a possible D gene (5 bases). The CDR3 consists of 15 residues. V gave up 5 bases and J gave up 6 bases, with 22 bases separating them. CDR1 and CDR2 (germline): DFQATT, SNEGSKA (reference sequence).

The chain combines TRBV20-1 with TRBJ2-3; 14 bases line up with TRBD2. This CDR3 contains 15 residues. After removal of 6 bases from V and 6 bases from J, the junction contained 8 bases not matched to a gene. In germline, CDR1 is DFQATT, CDR2 SNEGSKA (reference sequence). The CDR3 DNA follows: TGCAGTGCCATACCTGGGACTAGCGGGAGTGATACGCAGTATTTT. Translated, it gives CSAIPGTSGSDTQYF.

The V call is TRBV7-9, the J call TRBJ2-3; 7 bases are shared with TRBD1. This CDR3 contains 15 residues. Germline values: CDR1 SEHNR, CDR2 FQNEAQ (reference sequence). V was pared by 2 bases and J by 5 bases, with 7 bases of the junction left unmatched. The CDR3 region is CASSLSEGAGDTQYF. In DNA form, the CDR3 reads TGTGCCAGCAGCTTATCCGAGGGGGCGGGAGATACGCAGTATTTT. Drawing the rest from reference TRBV7-9 and TRBJ2-3, the complete variable domain is DTGVSQNPRHKITKRGQNVTFRCDPISEHNRLYWYRQTLGQGPEFLTYFQNEAQLEKSRLLSDRFSAERPKGSFSTLEIQRTEQGDSAMYLCASSLSEGAGDTQYFGPGTRLTVL.

The table lists this clonotype with a few counts. The J gene is TRBJ2-3, the V gene TRBV5-1; D perhaps matches TRBD2 (5 bases). Germline assignment: CDR1 SGHRS and CDR2 YFSETQ. V lost 7 bases and J 0 bases, leaving 9 bases between the germline ends. This CDR3 has 13 amino acids. The chain's CDR3 is CASGLASTDTQYF. CDR3 nucleotides: TGCGCCAGCGGACTGGCGAGCACAGATACGCAGTATTTT.

Regarding this clonotype: Because it lacks the conserved phenylalanine or tryptophan at the end, this CDR3 is likely a read error. The chain is built from TRBV20-1 and TRBJ1-2; TRBD1 agrees at 10 bases. The length of the CDR3 is 14 residues. Germline V gives CDR1 DFQATT, CDR2 SNEGSKA (reference sequence). The V and J ends lost 5 bases and 2 bases, in that order; junction bases with no gene match: 5. This chain's CDR3 is CSASRDRGNYGYTV. CDR3 coding DNA: TGCAGTGCTTCCCGGGACAGGGGCAACTATGGCTACACCGTC.

Concerning this clonotype itself: A much larger clone sits a single nucleotide away, making a read error possible. This chain uses TRBV29-1 with TRBJ2-1; TRBD2 is a possible D gene (6 bases). Germline V gene sequence: CDR1 SQVTM, CDR2 ANQGSEA. V was pared by 0 bases and J by 10 bases, with 16 bases between. There are 14 residues in the CDR3. CDR3 protein: CSVEDLRFGGEQFF. CDR3 bases: TGCAGCGTTGAAGATCTACGATTTGGGGGGGAGCAGTTCTTC.